Sequencing of this T cell receptor beta chain was carried out in a study of CD8+CD57+ T cells in acquired aplastic anemia. Profiling that covered TCR beta VDJ and CDR3 relied on genomic DNA as its template. TCRdb used MiXCR to reprocess the reads, holding one entry per CDR3 protein. Seen here are over 150,000 distinct CDR3 sequences, roughly 56% observed once, and the top ten hold approximately 15%. The V and J ends lost 0 bases and 3 bases, in that order; junction bases with no gene match: 20. This CDR3 has 20 residues. Germline CDR1 reads LNHNV; CDR2 reads YYDKDF (reference sequence). This chain uses TRBV15 with TRBJ2-7; 7 nucleotides agree with TRBD1. Sample: sorted CD4+, CD8+, or CD8+CD57+ T cells (not recorded which) from PBMCs. The sequence derives from a human donor in good health, serving as a control. CDR3 coding DNA: TGTGCCACCAGCAGAGATCGGGTGGAGTTTTACGGGACAGACCACTACGAGCAGTACTTC. Amino acids: CATSRDRVEFYGTDHYEQYF.